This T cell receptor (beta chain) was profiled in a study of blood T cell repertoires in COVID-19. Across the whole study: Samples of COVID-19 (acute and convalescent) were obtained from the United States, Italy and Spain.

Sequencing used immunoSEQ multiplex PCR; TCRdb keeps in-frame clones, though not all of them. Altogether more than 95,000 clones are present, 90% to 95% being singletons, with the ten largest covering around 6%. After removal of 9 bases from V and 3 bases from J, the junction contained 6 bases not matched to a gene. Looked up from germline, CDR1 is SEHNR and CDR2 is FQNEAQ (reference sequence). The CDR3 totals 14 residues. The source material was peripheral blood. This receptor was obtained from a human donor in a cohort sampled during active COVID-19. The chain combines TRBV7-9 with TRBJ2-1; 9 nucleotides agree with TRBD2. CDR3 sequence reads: CASTTSGLYNEQFF. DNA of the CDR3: TGTGCCAGTACGACTAGCGGCCTCTACAATGAGCAGTTCTTC.